The 27 T cell receptor beta chains presented below share a single source sample, sequenced in a study of T cells in Graves' hyperthyroidism and ophthalmopathy. Amplification of TCR beta CDR3 regions was performed using RNA transcripts as template. Researchers ran a first-round RT-PCR on the TCR CDR3 using the HTBI primer set. TCRdb used MiXCR to reprocess the multiplex PCR reads, holding one entry per CDR3 protein. The table has approximately 590,000 distinct CDR3 sequences, 46% seen once. Material for sequencing was peripheral blood or thyroid tissue (not recorded which). The receptors shown here come from a young woman with Graves' hyperthyroidism.

V usage is TRBV2 and J usage is TRBJ1-4; possible D gene TRBD1, 6 bases. Trimming cost V 1 base and J 7 bases, with 10 bases left between them. The germline CDR1 and CDR2 sequences are SNHLY and FYNNEI. The CDR3 covers 14 residues. CDR3 residues: CASSEVGGGEKLFF. In DNA form, the CDR3 reads TGTGCCAGCAGTGAAGTTGGGGGCGGTGAAAAACTGTTTTTT.

About this clonotype: A read error is possible here, since a much larger clone lies one base away. The chain combines TRBV10-3 with TRBJ2-7; 8 nucleotides align to TRBD1. CDR3 length equals 14 residues. Looked up from germline, CDR1 is ENHRY and CDR2 is SYGVKD. CDR3: CASRIRDRSYEQCF. CDR3 DNA sequence: TGTGCCAGTCGAATTAGGGACAGGTCCTACGAGCAGTGCTTC.

This clonotype is a singleton in its sample. The chain links TRBV15 to TRBJ2-6; 7 nucleotides line up with TRBD2. CDR1 and CDR2 from the germline V gene are LNHNV and YYDKDF (reference sequence). Losses at the gene ends were 0 bases for V and 0 bases for J; bases not matched to a gene: 2. This CDR3 comprises 17 residues. This CDR3 is CATSRDGGSSGANVLTF. The CDR3 DNA reads as TGTGCCACCAGCAGAGATGGCGGGAGCTCTGGGGCCAACGTCCTGACTTTC. The full variable domain, with the rest looked up from reference TRBV15 and TRBJ2-6, is DAMVIQNPRYQVTQFGKPVTLSCSQTLNHNVMYWYQQKSSQAPKLLFHYYDKDFNNEADTPDNFQSRRPNTSFCFLDIRSPGLGDTAMYLCATSRDGGSSGANVLTFGAGSRLTVL.

This clonotype was recorded a few times. V and J are TRBV5-1 and TRBJ1-2, with 9 bases that match TRBD1. After removal of 5 bases from V and 14 bases from J, the junction contained 13 bases not matched to a gene. This CDR3 spans 13 amino acids. Germline CDR1 and CDR2: SGHRS and YFSETQ. The CDR3 is CASSSSETGGGTF. DNA of the CDR3: TGCGCCAGCAGTTCGAGCGAGACAGGGGGGGGGACCTTC.

The J gene is TRBJ1-6, the V gene TRBV11-2; D remains unclear. Per germline, CDR1 SGHAT and CDR2 FQNNGV. CDR3 length equals 14 residues. Trimming shortened V by 8 bases and J by 6 bases, and 14 bases separated the two germline ends. The CDR3 region is CASDRTSANSPLHF. CDR3 DNA sequence: TGTGCCAGCGATCGGACGTCGGCTAATTCACCCCTCCACTTT.

The J gene is TRBJ1-1, the V gene TRBV20-1; tentative D call: TRBD1 (5 bases). The germline V and J ends were trimmed by 2 bases and 2 bases, with 15 bases remaining between them. Germline CDR1 is DFQATT and CDR2 is SNEGSKA (reference sequence). The CDR3 consists of 15 residues. The CDR3 DNA is TGCAGTGCTAGATCATTCCGGGACGACAACACTGAAGCTTTCTTT. Protein product: CSARSFRDDNTEAFF.

V gene TRBV4-1 combines with J gene TRBJ1-5; D not certain. This CDR3 region has 13 residues. Germline loops: CDR1 MGHRA, CDR2 YSYEKL. Trimming removed 0 bases from V and 5 bases from J, with 5 bases in between. Here the CDR3 DNA reads TGCGCCAGCAGCCAAGAGGTGGATCAGCCCCAGCATTTT. Translating gives CASSQEVDQPQHF.

The chain couples TRBV7-9 to TRBJ1-1, with D tentatively TRBD1 (6 bases). Trimming took 11 bases from V and 4 from J, leaving 11 bases between them. This CDR3 region has 11 residues. The V gene's germline CDR1 is SEHNR and CDR2 FQNEAQ (reference sequence). Here the CDR3 DNA reads TGTGCCGCAAGAGGGGGCACTGAAGCTTTCTTT. Translating it yields CAARGGTEAFF.

In its sample, this clonotype was seen many times. The J gene is TRBJ1-2, the V gene TRBV9; D gene unclear. The CDR3 extends over 13 amino acids. Germline V gene lookup returns CDR1 SGDLS and CDR2 YYNGEE. V lost 4 bases to trimming and J lost 1 base, with 8 bases between them. CDR3 in amino acids: CASSTPFNYGYTF. The CDR3 nucleotides are TGTGCCAGCAGCACGCCCTTTAACTATGGCTACACCTTC.

The chain uses TRBV7-9 and TRBJ1-1, with D perhaps matching TRBD1 (5 bases). CDR1 and CDR2 (germline): SEHNR, FQNEAQ (reference sequence). CDR3 size: 15 residues. Between the trimmed V and J ends, which lost 4 bases and 1 base, there was a span of 13 bases. For the CDR3, the DNA is TGTGCCAGCAGCTGGGGACCAACTAGGAACACTGAAGCTTTCTTT. Translation: CASSWGPTRNTEAFF.

The sample holds one count of this clonotype. For the CDR3, the DNA is TGCAGCGCTGTTACCGGGACAGGGGGCAACGAGCAGTACTTC. It codes for CSAVTGTGGNEQYF. V gene TRBV29-1 combines with J gene TRBJ2-7, with 12 nucleotides matching TRBD1. Germline CDR1 and CDR2: SQVTM and ANQGSEA. CDR3 length equals 14 residues. With 7 bases clipped from V and 5 bases from J, the junction kept 9 bases outside the gene matches.

V usage is TRBV27 and J usage is TRBJ1-6; no clear D. The CDR3 totals 14 residues. Germline V gives CDR1 MNHEY, CDR2 SMNVEV (reference sequence). The germline V and J ends were trimmed by 3 bases and 5 bases, with 8 bases remaining between them. The CDR3 reads CASSFEGNNSPLHF. CDR3 bases: TGTGCCAGCAGTTTTGAGGGAAATAATTCACCCCTCCACTTT.

The chain employs TRBV2 and TRBJ2-7, with 9 bases matching TRBD1. J gave up 2 bases and V 8 bases, and 7 bases lay outside the gene matches. The CDR3 sequence is 14 residues long. The V gene's germline CDR1 is SNHLY and CDR2 FYNNEI. The DNA for the CDR3 is TGTGCCAGCTACCCGGGACAGGGACCCTACGAGCAGTACTTC. It specifies CASYPGQGPYEQYF.

This clonotype was counted between two and nine times. The chain recombines TRBV5-1 with TRBJ1-6, with TRBD1 identical over 8 bases. V lost 0 bases, J lost 4 bases, and 3 bases stayed unmatched. CDR1 and CDR2 from the germline V gene are SGHRS and YFSETQ. CDR3 length: 16 amino acids. The CDR3 DNA sequence: TGCGCCAGCAGCTTGGGATGGACAGGGTATAATTCACCCCTCCACTTT. It translates to CASSLGWTGYNSPLHF.

A word on this clonotype: A read error is possible here, since a much larger clone lies one base away. V is TRBV7-2 and J is TRBJ2-7, with a possible D match to TRBD2 (6 bases). V dropped 10 bases and J dropped 1 base, with 11 bases sitting between them. The CDR3 sequence is 12 residues long. Germline loops: CDR1 SGHTA, CDR2 FQGNSA. The CDR3 loop is CATRLGSYEQYF. The CDR3 DNA sequence: TGTGCCACCAGACTAGGATCCTACGAGCAGTACTTC. Combining the CDR3 with reference TRBV7-2 and TRBJ2-7 gives the whole variable domain GAGVSQSPSNKVTEKGKDVELRCDPISGHTALYWYRQSLGQGLEFLIYFQGNSAPDKSGLPSDRFSAERTGGSVSTLTIQRTQQEDSAVYLCATRLGSYEQYFGPGTRLTVT.

This clonotype appeared many times. The V and J genes are TRBV7-2 and TRBJ2-6; possible D gene TRBD2, 6 bases. Germline V gene lookup returns CDR1 SGHTA and CDR2 FQGNSA. The CDR3 has 17 amino acids. Trimming pared 5 bases from V and 1 base from J, leaving 15 bases between. In nucleotides, the CDR3 is TGTGCCAGCAGCCCCGTAGCGAGCGGGTCTGGGGCCAACGTCCTGACTTTC. Protein product: CASSPVASGSGANVLTF.

V usage is TRBV2 and J usage is TRBJ1-4; a possible D gene is TRBD1 (5 bases). The CDR3 has 15 residues. V lost 8 bases and J 3 bases, leaving 16 bases between the germline ends. Germline CDR1 reads SNHLY; CDR2 reads FYNNEI. This CDR3 reads CASGEGWQPNEKLFF. CDR3 DNA sequence: TGTGCCAGCGGCGAGGGGTGGCAGCCTAATGAAAAACTGTTTTTT. The variable domain in full, completed from reference TRBV2 and TRBJ1-4, reads EPEVTQTPSHQVTQMGQEVILRCVPISNHLYFYWYRQILGQKVEFLVSFYNNEISEKSEIFDDQFSVERPDGSNFTLKIRSTKLEDSAMYFCASGEGWQPNEKLFFGSGTQLSVL.

This clonotype has more than one count but fewer than ten. The rearrangement links TRBV24-1 to TRBJ2-3; no reliable D call. V was cut by 4 bases and J by 9 bases, with 10 bases left in between. Germline V gene lookup returns CDR1 KGHDR and CDR2 SFDVKD. The CDR3 sequence is 12 residues long. The CDR3 loop reads CATSDAGRTQYF. The CDR3 DNA follows: TGTGCCACCAGTGACGCAGGTCGGACGCAGTATTTT.

Ten or more counts support this clonotype. The rearrangement joins TRBV20-1 to TRBJ1-1, with TRBD1 as a possible D gene (6 bases). With 5 bases removed from V and 0 bases from J, the gap between germline ends came to 16 bases. The CDR3 sequence is 15 residues long. Germline CDR1 is DFQATT and CDR2 is SNEGSKA (reference sequence). The CDR3 DNA reads TGCAGTGCTCCGACAGGAGGGGAACTGAACACTGAAGCTTTCTTT. It codes for CSAPTGGELNTEAFF.

This chain connects TRBV6-5 to TRBJ1-6, with D tentatively TRBD1 (6 bases). The CDR3 contains 15 residues. Germline CDR1 is MNHEY and CDR2 is SVGAGI. V was shortened by 2 bases and J by 7 bases, with 12 bases between the two germline ends. The CDR3 region has the DNA TGTGCCAGCAGTTACGTAGGGGGAGACAATTCACCCCTCCACTTT. Protein: CASSYVGGDNSPLHF.

This clonotype came up a few times. This chain joins TRBV19 and TRBJ1-1; a possible D gene is TRBD1 (5 bases). The V and J ends lost 0 bases and 7 bases respectively, with 15 bases between them. This CDR3 is 15 amino acids long. Germline CDR1 LNHDA, CDR2 SQIVND (reference sequence). As DNA, the CDR3 is TGTGCCAGTAGTATAGATTTTCGGGACGGGTATGAAGCTTTCTTT. It specifies CASSIDFRDGYEAFF.

Only a few counts were recorded for this clonotype. Compared with germline, one end of the junction differs, possibly owing to a read error. This sequence joins TRBV10-3 and TRBJ2-7, with 10 bases lining up with TRBD2. This CDR3 has 15 residues. Germline CDR1 is ENHRY and CDR2 is SYGVKD. CDR3 amino acids: CASSTPSGSPDEQYF. CDR3 DNA: TGTGCCAGCAGTACGCCTAGCGGGAGCCCCGACGAGCAGTACTTC.

The chain has TRBV29-1 and TRBJ2-7, with TRBD1 identical over 7 bases. The CDR3 has 11 residues. Germline V gives CDR1 SQVTM, CDR2 ANQGSEA. J gave up 7 bases and V 8 bases, and 8 bases lay outside the gene matches. The CDR3 spells CSSPTGMEQYF. The CDR3 coding sequence is TGCAGCAGTCCGACAGGGATGGAGCAGTACTTC.

V is TRBV20-1 and J is TRBJ1-6, with 7 bases aligning to TRBD1. Per germline, CDR1 DFQATT and CDR2 SNEGSKA (reference sequence). J gave up 6 bases and V 3 bases, and 8 bases lay outside the gene matches. This CDR3 has 15 residues. The CDR3 DNA reads as TGCAGTGCTAGGACGGTCGACAGGGCTAATTCACCCCTCCACTTT. The encoded protein is CSARTVDRANSPLHF.

Only a few counts were recorded for this clonotype. This chain connects TRBV20-1 to TRBJ1-1; D unresolved. The CDR3 has 13 residues. Germline loops: CDR1 DFQATT, CDR2 SNEGSKA (reference sequence). V dropped 4 bases and J dropped 1 base, with 10 bases sitting between them. In DNA form, the CDR3 reads TGCAGTGCTAAGAATGGTCAGAACACTGAAGCTTTCTTT. Protein: CSAKNGQNTEAFF.

This clonotype was picked up many times. The V gene is TRBV7-2, the J gene TRBJ1-2; 9 bases align to TRBD1. The CDR3 has 14 amino acids. The ends lost 2 bases at V and 6 bases at J; junction bases unmatched: 4. CDR1 and CDR2 (germline): SGHTA, FQGNSA. The CDR3, as DNA: TGTGCCAGCAGCTTACGGACAGGGGCGGATGGCTACACCTTC. Translated: CASSLRTGADGYTF.

A few counts support this clonotype. The gene calls are TRBV12-3 or TRBV12-4 and TRBJ1-1; D gene ambiguous. The CDR3 has 12 amino acids. Trimming stripped 5 bases from V and 2 bases from J, with 6 bases between. The CDR3 nucleotides read TGTGCCAGCAGTCAAAAAAACACTGAAGCTTTCTTT. Translation: CASSQKNTEAFF.